This TCR beta chain originates from a study of cytomegalovirus exposure and HLA in healthy donors. As regards this clone: Its antigen is unidentified.

60 Vbeta and 13 Jbeta primers were used in PCR. Sequenced by immunoSEQ multiplex PCR; TCRdb stores in-frame clones only, minus some. The sample has some 190,000 clones; under 80% are singletons. Germline loops: CDR1 MNHNS, CDR2 SASEGT. With V trimmed by 0 bases and J by 5 bases, 7 bases remained unmatched. There are 16 residues in the CDR3. At collection, donors were nominally healthy, but unrecorded immune exposures were probable. Findings of the study overall: In a later analysis, several top co-occurrence clusters appeared linked to parvovirus B19, influenza, CMV and Epstein-Barr virus.

The sequenced sample consisted of PBMCs. This clonotype was sampled from a man younger than 45 in good health and CMV-seropositive. This chain connects TRBV6-1 to TRBJ2-1; TRBD2 aligns across 7 bases. Here the CDR3 DNA reads TGTGCCAGCAGTGAAGCCTGGCGGGAGATCGACAATGAGCAGTTCTTC. This gives the protein CASSEAWREIDNEQFF.